Following are 5 T cell receptor beta chains from one sample sequenced in a study of blood T cell repertoires in COVID-19. Assay used: immunoSEQ multiplex PCR; TCRdb lists only in-frame clones, some missing. The table includes 52,000 or so clones, 70% to 80% detected once. Sequenced sample: peripheral blood. Source of these receptors: a man aged 45 to 65 with active or convalescent COVID-19.

The rearrangement uses TRBV25-1 and TRBJ2-7; 10 nucleotides line up with TRBD1. The junction had 5 bases not matched to a gene; V was cut back by 7 bases and J by 5 bases. Germline lookup yields CDR1 MGHDK and CDR2 SYGVNS. The CDR3 consists of 13 residues. The CDR3 bases are TGTGCCAGCAACGACAGGGGGCTAAACGAGCAGTACTTC. Protein product: CASNDRGLNEQYF.

The genes are TRBV5-3 and TRBJ2-3; 7 bases are a match to TRBD1. TRBV5-3 is recorded as an ORF, its role being uncertain. The CDR3 sequence is 16 residues long. Germline trimming cut 4 bases from V and 2 bases from J; bases unmatched to any gene: 10. CDR3 protein: CARSPPGQYPTDTQYF. For the CDR3, the DNA is TGTGCCAGAAGCCCCCCGGGACAGTACCCCACAGATACGCAGTATTTT.

This chain uses TRBV5-6 with TRBJ1-1; a possible D gene is TRBD1 (5 bases). V was trimmed by 7 bases and J by 3 bases, leaving 10 bases between them. Germline CDR1 and CDR2: SGHDT and YYEEEE. The CDR3 has 12 amino acids. CDR3 residues: CASRVGHTEAFF. The CDR3 DNA reads as TGTGCCAGCCGCGTGGGGCACACTGAAGCTTTCTTT.

The J gene is TRBJ1-2, the V gene TRBV25-1, with 11 bases identical to TRBD1. This CDR3 comprises 14 residues. Germline-derived CDR1 and CDR2 are MGHDK and SYGVNS. The J segment lost 2 bases and the V segment lost 4 bases, leaving 0 bases of the junction unmatched. CDR3 coding DNA: TGTGCCAGCAGTGGGGACAGGGGGAACTATGGCTACACCTTC. Protein sequence: CASSGDRGNYGYTF.

The chain has TRBV6-4 and TRBJ2-5, with TRBD2 matching over 12 bases. Per the germline V gene, CDR1 is MRHNA and CDR2 is SNTAGT. Unmatched junction bases numbered 14, after V lost 2 bases and J lost 4 bases. This CDR3 has 19 residues. The CDR3 loop reads CASSDPLAGGSGLRETQYF. DNA for the CDR3: TGTGCCAGCAGTGACCCGCTAGCGGGGGGGTCCGGGTTGAGAGAGACCCAGTACTTC.